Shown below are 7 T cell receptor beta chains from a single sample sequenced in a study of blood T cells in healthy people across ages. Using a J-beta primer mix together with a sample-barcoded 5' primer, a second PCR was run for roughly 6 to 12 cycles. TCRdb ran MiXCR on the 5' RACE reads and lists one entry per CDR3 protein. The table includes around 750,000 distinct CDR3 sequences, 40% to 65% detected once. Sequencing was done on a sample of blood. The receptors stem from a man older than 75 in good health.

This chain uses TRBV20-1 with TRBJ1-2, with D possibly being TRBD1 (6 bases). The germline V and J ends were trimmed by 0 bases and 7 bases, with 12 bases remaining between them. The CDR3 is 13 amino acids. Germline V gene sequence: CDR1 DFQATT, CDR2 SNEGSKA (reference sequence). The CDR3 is CSARDWTAGGYTF. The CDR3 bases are TGCAGTGCTAGAGACTGGACAGCGGGTGGCTACACCTTC.

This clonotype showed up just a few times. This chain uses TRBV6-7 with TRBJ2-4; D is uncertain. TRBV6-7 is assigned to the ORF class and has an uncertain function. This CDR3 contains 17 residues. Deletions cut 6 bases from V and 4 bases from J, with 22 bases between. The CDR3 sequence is CASSDTLSPTTKNIQYF. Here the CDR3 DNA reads TGTGCCAGCAGCGATACACTCTCTCCCACAACAAAAAACATTCAGTACTTC.

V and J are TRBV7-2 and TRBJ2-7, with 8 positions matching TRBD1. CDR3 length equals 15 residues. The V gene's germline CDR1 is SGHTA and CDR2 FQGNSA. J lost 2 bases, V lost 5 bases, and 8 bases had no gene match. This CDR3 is CASSRPGQVTYEQYF. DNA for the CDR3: TGTGCCAGCAGCAGGCCGGGACAGGTAACCTACGAGCAGTACTTC.

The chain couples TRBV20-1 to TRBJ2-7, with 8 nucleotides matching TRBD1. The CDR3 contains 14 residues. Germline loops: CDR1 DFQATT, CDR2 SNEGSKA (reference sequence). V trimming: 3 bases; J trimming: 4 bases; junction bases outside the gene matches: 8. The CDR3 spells CSASGQGPIYEQYF. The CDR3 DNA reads TGCAGTGCTAGCGGACAGGGCCCAATATACGAGCAGTACTTC.

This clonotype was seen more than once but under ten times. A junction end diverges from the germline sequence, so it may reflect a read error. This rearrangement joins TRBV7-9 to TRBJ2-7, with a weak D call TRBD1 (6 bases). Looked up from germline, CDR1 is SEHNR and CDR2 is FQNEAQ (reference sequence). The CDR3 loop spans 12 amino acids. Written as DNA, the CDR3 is TGTGCTAGCAGCGTTCTACAGGGACCACTGTACTTC. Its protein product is CASSVLQGPLYF.

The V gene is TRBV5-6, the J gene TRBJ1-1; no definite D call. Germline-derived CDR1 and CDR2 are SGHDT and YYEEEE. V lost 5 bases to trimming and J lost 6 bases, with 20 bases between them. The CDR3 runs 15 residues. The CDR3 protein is CASSDYGRTGPEAFF. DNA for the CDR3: TGTGCCAGCAGTGACTACGGACGAACGGGCCCTGAAGCTTTCTTT.

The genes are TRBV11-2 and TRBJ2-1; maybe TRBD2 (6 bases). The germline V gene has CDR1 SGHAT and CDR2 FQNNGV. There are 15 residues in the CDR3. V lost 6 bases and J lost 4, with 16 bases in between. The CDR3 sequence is CASSYSGGGYNEQFF. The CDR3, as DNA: TGTGCCAGCAGTTATAGCGGAGGCGGATACAATGAGCAGTTCTTC. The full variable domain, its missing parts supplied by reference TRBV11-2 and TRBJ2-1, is EAGVAQSPRYKIIEKRQSVAFWCNPISGHATLYWYQQILGQGPKLLIQFQNNGVVDDSQLPKDRFSAERLKGVDSTLKIQPAKLEDSAVYLCASSYSGGGYNEQFFGPGTRLTVL.